These 5 T cell receptor beta chains were all obtained from the same sample, sequenced in a study of blood T cell repertoires in COVID-19. Measured with immunoSEQ multiplex PCR; TCRdb has only the in-frame clones, and not every one. The sample records approximately 430,000 clones, 86% being singletons. The sequencing input was peripheral blood. The receptors were gathered from a woman aged 25 to 39 with active or convalescent COVID-19.

The chain carries TRBV30 and TRBJ2-1, with D uncertain. The CDR3 extends over 11 amino acids. Trimming cost V 4 bases and J 10 bases, with 11 bases left between them. The germline V gene has CDR1 GTSNPN and CDR2 SVGIG (reference sequence). The CDR3 DNA reads as TGTGCCTGGACCCTATCCTGGGAGCAGTTCTTC. This gives the protein CAWTLSWEQFF.

This chain uses TRBV9 with TRBJ2-6; tentative D call: TRBD1 (5 bases). The CDR3 runs to 17 residues. With 2 bases removed from V and 0 bases from J, the gap between germline ends came to 12 bases. The germline gives CDR1 SGDLS, CDR2 YYNGEE. The CDR3 DNA is TGTGCCAGCAGCGTGCTCCCAGGGAACTCTGGGGCCAACGTCCTGACTTTC. This gives the protein CASSVLPGNSGANVLTF.

CDR3 sequence reads: CASSEPGGYTEAFF. CDR3 DNA: TGTGCCAGCAGTGAACCCGGGGGGTACACTGAAGCTTTCTTT. The J gene is TRBJ1-1, the V gene TRBV6-1, with a tentative D call TRBD1 (5 bases). V was cut by 2 bases and J by 3 bases, with 10 bases left in between. The CDR3 has 14 residues. Looked up from germline, CDR1 is MNHNS and CDR2 is SASEGT.

This rearrangement joins TRBV5-1 to TRBJ2-7; a possible D gene is TRBD2 (5 bases). V shed 0 bases and J shed 3 bases, with 10 bases lying between them. From germline, CDR1 is SGHRS and CDR2 YFSETQ. The CDR3 runs 14 residues. This CDR3 is CASSLAGVVYEQYF. CDR3 DNA sequence: TGCGCCAGCAGCTTGGCCGGGGTCGTCTACGAGCAGTACTTC.

The rearrangement links TRBV4-1 to TRBJ2-4, with D possibly TRBD1 on 5 matching bases. This CDR3 is built from 14 residues. The V end lost 0 bases, the J end lost 6 bases, and 9 bases lay between the germline ends. Germline V CDR1 and CDR2: MGHRA, YSYEKL. In DNA form, the CDR3 reads TGCGCCAGCAGCCAAGACCACCAGGGAAACATTCAGTACTTC. Translated: CASSQDHQGNIQYF.